These 27 T cell receptor beta chains were all obtained from the same sample, sequenced in a study of blood T cell repertoires in COVID-19 (dated by TCRdb to about 2020). Libraries came from the immunoSEQ multiplex PCR assay. Entries here come from immuneACCESS through TCRdb and include only in-frame sequences with V and J called. Some clones fail to appear in such tables; in the studies checked, an unresolved V gene covers under half of the shortfall, and the cause of the remainder is unknown. This sample is represented by about 110,000 clones; 70% to 90% of them were singletons. The leading ten clones occupy approximately 1.5% of the sample. The sequencing input was peripheral blood. The receptors here all came from a man aged 40-55 years with acute or convalescent COVID-19.

The DNA for the CDR3 is TGTGCCAGCAGCTTCGCTAGGGGCGATACGCAGTATTTT. This sequence encodes CASSFARGDTQYF. The V gene is TRBV7-3, the J gene TRBJ2-3, with a weak D call TRBD1 (5 bases). Germline CDR1 SGHTA, CDR2 FQGTGA. V was pared by 3 bases and J by 6 bases, with 10 bases between. The CDR3 runs to 13 residues.

This chain links TRBV7-9 with TRBJ2-7; D may be TRBD1 (6 bases). Trimming stripped 1 base from V and 4 bases from J, with 11 bases between. The CDR3 length is 14 residues. Germline lookup yields CDR1 SEHNR and CDR2 FQNEAQ (reference sequence). CDR3 in amino acids: CASSLGTGSYEQYF. CDR3 DNA: TGTGCCAGCAGCTTAGGTACAGGGTCTTACGAGCAGTACTTC.

CDR3 in amino acids: CASSYFTGANYEQYF. The CDR3 DNA reads TGTGCCAGCAGTTACTTTACAGGGGCCAACTACGAGCAGTACTTC. J is TRBJ2-7 and V is TRBV6-6; 7 bases match TRBD1. CDR3 length: 15 amino acids. The germline V gene has CDR1 MNHNY and CDR2 SVGAGI (reference sequence). J lost 3 bases, V lost 1 base, and 6 bases had no gene match.

The genes are TRBV27 and TRBJ1-2; D gene unclear. The V end lost 0 bases, the J end lost 2 bases, and 10 bases lay between the germline ends. Germline lookup yields CDR1 MNHEY and CDR2 SMNVEV (reference sequence). This CDR3 spans 15 amino acids. CDR3 bases: TGTGCCAGCAGTTTATCAGGAAGCGGGAACTATGGCTACACCTTC. Translation gives CASSLSGSGNYGYTF.

The V and J genes are TRBV6-1 and TRBJ2-3; D gene ambiguous. The V and J ends lost 3 bases and 0 bases respectively, with 7 bases between them. The CDR3 has 14 amino acids. The germline CDR1 and CDR2 sequences are MNHNS and SASEGT. CDR3 bases: TGTGCCAGCAGTGATAACGGGAGCACAGATACGCAGTATTTT. Translated: CASSDNGSTDTQYF.

The chain joins TRBV5-5 to TRBJ2-7, with 7 bases that match TRBD1. The CDR3 is made up of 15 amino acids. Germline values: CDR1 SGHKS, CDR2 YYEKEE (reference sequence). V lost 7 bases to trimming and J lost 0 bases; unmatched junction nucleotides: 10. The CDR3 coding sequence is TGTGCCAGCGCCTACGCCGGGACAGCCTCCTACGAGCAGTACTTC. It yields the protein CASAYAGTASYEQYF.

The chain carries TRBV6-2 or TRBV6-3 and TRBJ1-2, with TRBD1 as a possible D gene (6 bases). This CDR3 contains 14 residues. V was pared by 4 bases and J by 8 bases, with 17 bases between. Germline CDR1 and CDR2: MNHEY and SVGEGT. CDR3 sequence reads: CASSSTRGVKGYTF. The CDR3 DNA follows: TGTGCCAGCAGTTCGACCAGGGGAGTGAAGGGCTACACCTTC.

The chain has TRBV6-6 and TRBJ2-2; 7 bases align to TRBD2. V shed 5 bases, J shed 6 bases, and the junction held 12 bases outside the gene matches. Germline assignment: CDR1 MNHNY and CDR2 SVGAGI (reference sequence). CDR3 length: 16 amino acids. CDR3 coding DNA: TGTGCCAGCAGTCCTCAGCGGGGATCGGGGTCCGGGGAGCTGTTTTTT. It yields the protein CASSPQRGSGSGELFF.

The chain combines TRBV3-1 (or the pseudogene TRBV3-2) with TRBJ1-4, with a possible D match to TRBD1 (5 bases). V lost 0 bases and J 7 bases, leaving 15 bases between the germline ends. The CDR3 has 16 amino acids. The germline CDR1 and CDR2 sequences are LGHDT and YNNKEL (reference sequence). The CDR3 spells CASSQEGEGMGEKLFF. The CDR3 coding sequence is TGTGCCAGCAGCCAAGAGGGGGAGGGGATGGGTGAAAAACTGTTTTTT.

This rearrangement joins TRBV29-1 to TRBJ2-3; a possible D gene is TRBD1 (6 bases). The germline CDR1 and CDR2 sequences are SQVTM and ANQGSEA. Trimming removed 8 bases at V and 6 bases at J, with 15 bases between. The CDR3 sequence is 12 residues long. This CDR3 is CSFQGQTDTQYF. CDR3 DNA: TGCAGCTTCCAAGGACAGACGGATACGCAGTATTTT.

The V gene is TRBV2, the J gene TRBJ2-3, with TRBD2 matching 13 bases. CDR1 and CDR2 from the germline V gene are SNHLY and FYNNEI. J gave up 1 base and V 6 bases, and 7 bases lay outside the gene matches. CDR3 length equals 17 residues. CDR3 bases: TGTGCCAGCAGCCGAGGACTAGCGGGGGATGGCACAGATACGCAGTATTTT. As protein: CASSRGLAGDGTDTQYF.

This rearrangement joins TRBV27 to TRBJ2-1, with 8 bases that match TRBD2. The ends lost 4 bases at V and 8 bases at J; junction bases unmatched: 10. Looked up from germline, CDR1 is MNHEY and CDR2 is SMNVEV (reference sequence). The CDR3 totals 15 residues. CDR3 in amino acids: CASSSRSGRIDEQFF. The DNA for the CDR3 is TGTGCCAGCAGTTCCCGGAGCGGGAGAATCGATGAGCAGTTCTTC.

The rearrangement uses TRBV4-2 and TRBJ2-7; 13 bases match TRBD2. The germline CDR1 and CDR2 sequences are LGHNA and YNFKEQ. With V trimmed by 1 base and J by 5 bases, 2 bases remained unmatched. This CDR3 comprises 15 residues. The CDR3 DNA reads as TGTGCCAGCAGCCAAGGCGGACTAGCGGGGGACGAGCAGTACTTC. Translated: CASSQGGLAGDEQYF.

The chain carries TRBV7-3 and TRBJ2-1; 11 bases are a match to TRBD2. CDR3 size: 15 residues. The junction had 5 bases not matched to a gene; V was cut back by 2 bases and J by 8 bases. The V gene's germline CDR1 is SGHTA and CDR2 FQGTGA. The CDR3 sequence: CASSLVTSGIDEQFF. As DNA, the CDR3 is TGTGCCAGCAGCTTAGTGACTAGCGGGATCGATGAGCAGTTCTTC. The entire variable domain, with the rest obtained from reference TRBV7-3 and TRBJ2-1, is as follows: GAGVSQTPSNKVTEKGKYVELRCDPISGHTALYWYRQSLGQGPEFLIYFQGTGAADDSGLPNDRFFAVRPEGSVSTLKIQRTERGDSAVYLCASSLVTSGIDEQFFGPGTRLTVL.

The chain recombines TRBV5-1 with TRBJ2-3, with 7 positions matching TRBD2. V trimming: 3 bases; J trimming: 2 bases; junction bases outside the gene matches: 9. Per the germline V gene, CDR1 is SGHRS and CDR2 is YFSETQ. The CDR3 loop spans 16 amino acids. For the CDR3, the DNA is TGCGCCAGCAGCTGGGGTAGAGCGGGAAACACAGATACGCAGTATTTT. As protein: CASSWGRAGNTDTQYF.

The chain couples TRBV7-6 to TRBJ2-3; D is possibly TRBD1 (5 bases). This CDR3 spans 14 amino acids. Per the germline V gene, CDR1 is SGHVS and CDR2 is FNYEAQ. Between the trimmed V and J ends, which lost 5 bases and 0 bases, there was a span of 9 bases. CDR3 loop: CASSPTVSTDTQYF. The CDR3 DNA sequence: TGTGCCAGCAGCCCGACAGTCAGCACAGATACGCAGTATTTT. Full variable domain (remainder filled in from reference TRBV7-6 and TRBJ2-3): GAGVSQSPRYKVTKRGQDVALRCDPISGHVSLYWYRQALGQGPEFLTYFNYEAQQDKSGLPNDRFSAERPEGSISTLTIQRTEQRDSAMYRCASSPTVSTDTQYFGPGTRLTVL.

The CDR3 spells CASSAREGGTQYF. DNA for the CDR3: TGTGCCAGCAGCGCGCGGGAGGGCGGTACGCAGTATTTT. This chain links TRBV3-1 (or the pseudogene TRBV3-2) with TRBJ2-3, with 9 bases matching TRBD2. Trimming removed 5 bases from V and 8 bases from J; junction bases left unmatched: 5. This CDR3 has 13 residues. Germline-derived CDR1 and CDR2 are LGHDT and YNNKEL (reference sequence).

This clone was counted only a few times. The V gene is TRBV7-3, the J gene TRBJ2-1, with 9 bases fitting TRBD2. This CDR3 is 16 amino acids long. Trimming cost V 0 bases and J 6 bases; bases outside gene matches: 6. Germline V gene sequence: CDR1 SGHTA, CDR2 FQGTGA. The CDR3 DNA reads TGTGCCAGCAGCTTAACTACGCTAGCGGGGTTCAATGAGCAGTTCTTC. It yields the protein CASSLTTLAGFNEQFF.

The chain uses TRBV10-1 and TRBJ2-3, with D perhaps matching TRBD2 (5 bases). Trimming stripped 5 bases from V and 1 base from J, with 10 bases between. There are 14 residues in the CDR3. CDR1 is WNHNN and CDR2 is SYGVQD in the germline V gene (reference sequence). CDR3 region: CASSKHGGTDTQYF. DNA for the CDR3: TGCGCCAGCAGTAAGCACGGGGGCACAGATACGCAGTATTTT.

This sequence joins TRBV5-1 and TRBJ2-1; 12 nucleotides align to TRBD2. J lost 4 bases, V lost 2 bases, and 1 base had no gene match. This CDR3 has 15 residues. Germline CDR1 and CDR2: SGHRS and YFSETQ. The CDR3 bases are TGCGCCAGCAGCTTCGGACTAGCGGGGTACAATGAGCAGTTCTTC. Protein sequence: CASSFGLAGYNEQFF.

The CDR3 is CASSLEGQNEKLFF. Here the CDR3 DNA reads TGCGCCAGCAGCTTGGAGGGACAGAATGAAAAACTGTTTTTT. The chain has TRBV5-1 and TRBJ1-4, with 7 bases identical to TRBD1. After removal of 0 bases from V and 5 bases from J, the junction contained 1 base not matched to a gene. Germline V gene sequence: CDR1 SGHRS, CDR2 YFSETQ. The CDR3 runs 14 residues.

This chain links TRBV25-1 with TRBJ2-7, with D tentatively TRBD2 (6 bases). From germline, CDR1 is MGHDK and CDR2 SYGVNS. Trimming left V 10 bases short and J 6 bases short, with 19 bases between. The CDR3 contains 13 residues. The CDR3 loop reads CATIGPWEVEQYF. CDR3 DNA: TGTGCCACCATAGGACCCTGGGAGGTCGAGCAGTACTTC.

The rearrangement links TRBV4-1 to TRBJ2-1, with 10 bases identical to TRBD2. V trimming: 6 bases; J trimming: 6 bases; junction bases outside the gene matches: 8. The CDR3 extends over 15 amino acids. The V gene's germline CDR1 is MGHRA and CDR2 YSYEKL. CDR3 sequence (DNA): TGCGCCAGCAGTTCTACTAGCGGGATAGGCAATGAGCAGTTCTTC. Translating it yields CASSSTSGIGNEQFF.

The V gene is TRBV7-6, the J gene TRBJ1-5; 8 bases agree with TRBD1. CDR3 length equals 17 residues. CDR1 and CDR2 from the germline V gene are SGHVS and FNYEAQ. After removal of 7 bases from V and 7 bases from J, the junction contained 18 bases not matched to a gene. In nucleotides, the CDR3 is TGTGCCAGCATCCTACCCATTTTACAGGGGGAAGGCCAGCCCCAGCATTTT. Amino acids: CASILPILQGEGQPQHF.

This clone has only one observation. J is TRBJ2-2 and V is TRBV7-9, with a possible D match to TRBD1 (5 bases). The V end lost 4 bases, the J end lost 8 bases, and 17 bases lay between the germline ends. This CDR3 has 15 residues. Germline assignment: CDR1 SEHNR and CDR2 FQNEAQ (reference sequence). The CDR3 region is CASSSRPRGRGELFF. The CDR3 bases are TGTGCCAGCAGCTCCAGGCCTAGGGGAAGGGGGGAGCTGTTTTTT.

The chain employs TRBV29-1 and TRBJ2-3; the match to TRBD2 covers 8 bases. Germline V gene lookup returns CDR1 SQVTM and CDR2 ANQGSEA. The CDR3 runs to 15 residues. J was trimmed by 6 bases and V by 1 base; bases with no gene match: 9. The CDR3 reads CSVEGTSLGVDTQYF. The CDR3 coding sequence is TGCAGCGTTGAAGGGACTAGCTTGGGTGTGGATACGCAGTATTTT.

CDR3 bases: TGCGCCAGCAGCTTGAGGGGTAGCGGGAGGACAGATACGCAGTATTTT. Protein sequence: CASSLRGSGRTDTQYF. The rearrangement uses TRBV5-1 and TRBJ2-3, with TRBD2 identical over 10 bases. The trim removed 1 base at V and 3 bases at J, leaving 5 bases unmatched. CDR1 is SGHRS and CDR2 is YFSETQ in the germline V gene. This CDR3 spans 16 amino acids. Combining the CDR3 with reference TRBV5-1 and TRBJ2-3 gives the whole variable domain KAGVTQTPRYLIKTRGQQVTLSCSPISGHRSVSWYQQTPGQGLQFLFEYFSETQRNKGNFPGRFSGRQFSNSRSEMNVSTLELGDSALYLCASSLRGSGRTDTQYFGPGTRLTVL.